These 3 T cell receptor beta chains came from one sample sequenced in a study of T cells after somatic rescue of genetic block. Method: immunoSEQ multiplex PCR; TCRdb's copy keeps in-frame clones and lacks some. The data hold 14,000 to 15,000 clones, with around 70% observed a single time. Material for sequencing was peripheral blood mononuclear cells (PBMCs). The receptors originated from a boy under 18.

The rearrangement joins TRBV4-1 to TRBJ2-2; 11 positions match TRBD1. This CDR3 spans 19 amino acids. Looked up from germline, CDR1 is MGHRA and CDR2 is YSYEKL. Trimming took 4 bases from V and 7 from J; bases not matched to a gene: 17. Written as DNA, the CDR3 is TGCGCCAGCAGCCGACAATTCCGGGCCGGACAGGGGGCAGGCGGGGAGCTGTTTTTT. This encodes CASSRQFRAGQGAGGELFF.

The chain is built from TRBV18 and TRBJ2-1, with D hard to call. Germline lookup yields CDR1 KGHSH and CDR2 LQKENI. The CDR3 extends over 11 amino acids. Trimming removed 3 bases from V and 7 bases from J, with 4 bases in between. The CDR3 sequence is CASSPINEQFF. CDR3 DNA: TGTGCCAGCTCACCTATTAATGAGCAGTTCTTC.

Concerning this clone: A much bigger clone sits one base away, suggesting this may be a read error. The chain's CDR3 is CASSFGQGETQYF. The CDR3 nucleotides read TGTGCCAGCAGCTTCGGACAGGGAGAGACCCAGTACTTC. The gene calls are TRBV11-3 and TRBJ2-5; 8 nucleotides line up with TRBD1. Germline CDR1 reads SGHNT; CDR2 reads YENEEA. Germline trimming cut 3 bases from V and 4 bases from J; bases unmatched to any gene: 1. This CDR3 has 13 residues. Based on the CDR3 plus reference TRBV11-3 and TRBJ2-5, the full variable domain is EAGVVQSPRYKIIEKKQPVAFWCNPISGHNTLYWYLQNLGQGPELLIRYENEEAVDDSQLPKDRFSAERLKGVDSTLKIQPAELGDSAVYLCASSFGQGETQYFGPGTRLLVL.